The T cell receptor beta chain described here comes from a study of CD8+CD57+ T cells in acquired aplastic anemia. Study information: Sorted CD4+ and CD8+ cells yielded roughly 3.4 ug of DNA on average. Broader study findings: In common between the patients and the controls were around 30 CD8+ CDR3 sequences.

Patients chosen for sequencing had shown CD8+CD57+ cell expansion by flow cytometry. By the time of blood sampling, patients had still received no therapy. For this clonotype: Its antigen remains unknown. At one end the junction does not follow the germline gene, possibly because of a read error.

Genomic DNA templated the TCR beta VDJ and CDR3 profiling. TCRdb re-called the reads through MiXCR, storing one row per CDR3 protein. The data hold hundreds of thousands of distinct CDR3 sequences, with 40% to 60% observed a single time. The CDR3 runs to 15 residues. Germline CDR1 is SGHTA and CDR2 is FQGTGA. The TCR originated in a human donor with aplastic anemia. Input material: sorted CD4+, CD8+, or CD8+CD57+ T cells (not recorded which) from PBMCs. This rearrangement joins TRBV7-3 to TRBJ1-3; D is unclear. CDR3 residues: CASSQVSPSGNTIYF. In DNA form, the CDR3 reads TGCGCCAGCAGCCAAGTTTCTCCCTCTGGAAACACCATATATTTT.